The 31 T cell receptor beta chains given below trace back to one sample, sequenced in a study of glioma-infiltrating T cells after dendritic cell vaccination. Here immunoSEQ multiplex PCR was the method, and the copy in TCRdb shows in-frame clones only, minus some. The profile shows tens of thousands of clones, 87% of them singletons. Documented time point: after dendritic cell vaccination, including at tumor progression/relapse. This sample comprised blood, obtained after dendritic cell vaccination. These receptors were taken from a human donor with glioblastoma.

This rearrangement joins TRBV4-1 to TRBJ2-1; the D is unclear. Per the germline V gene, CDR1 is MGHRA and CDR2 is YSYEKL. The CDR3 is 19 residues long. Trimming shortened V by 0 bases and J by 0 bases, and 18 bases separated the two germline ends. The DNA of the CDR3 is TGCGCCAGCAGCCAAGATATTAATGGCAGGCCAAGCTCCTACAATGAGCAGTTCTTC. Residues: CASSQDINGRPSSYNEQFF.

This clone turned up a few times. This sequence joins TRBV6-5 and TRBJ2-3; D gene uncertain. Deletions cut 2 bases from V and 4 bases from J, with 10 bases between. Germline loops: CDR1 MNHEY, CDR2 SVGAGI. The CDR3 spans 14 residues. The CDR3 DNA is TGTGCCAGCAGTTACGGCCCTAGAGCAGATACGCAGTATTTT. Its protein product is CASSYGPRADTQYF.

This clone has only a few counts. The V and J genes are TRBV4-2 and TRBJ2-2; 15 bases map to TRBD2. The CDR3 covers 20 residues. V shed 3 bases and J 0 bases; nucleotides not matched to a gene: 8. CDR1 is LGHNA and CDR2 is YNFKEQ in the germline V gene. CDR3 sequence reads: CASSQRTSGGADPNTGELFF. CDR3 DNA: TGTGCCAGCAGCCAGAGGACTAGCGGGGGGGCCGATCCGAACACCGGGGAGCTGTTTTTT.

A few counts support this clone. The chain recombines TRBV19 with TRBJ2-1; 9 bases are shared with TRBD1. The germline V gene has CDR1 LNHDA and CDR2 SQIVND (reference sequence). The J segment lost 8 bases and the V segment lost 7 bases, leaving 12 bases of the junction unmatched. The CDR3 extends over 15 amino acids. CDR3 amino acids: CASTPLGTGYYEQFF. As DNA, the CDR3 is TGTGCCAGTACCCCTCTCGGGACAGGGTACTATGAGCAGTTCTTC.

The rearrangement links TRBV5-4 to TRBJ1-2; 9 bases map to TRBD1. The CDR3 length is 16 residues. V was pared by 3 bases and J by 7 bases, with 13 bases of the junction left unmatched. Germline CDR1 reads SGHNT; CDR2 reads YYREEE (reference sequence). In nucleotides, the CDR3 is TGTGCCAGCAGCTCGCCGGGACAGGGAAGTGGTTCTGGCTACACCTTC. Protein: CASSSPGQGSGSGYTF.

The chain has TRBV13 and TRBJ2-4; maybe TRBD1 (5 bases). The V end lost 0 bases, the J end lost 9 bases, and 9 bases lay between the germline ends. This CDR3 spans 13 amino acids. CDR1 and CDR2 (germline): PRHDT, FYEKMQ (reference sequence). The CDR3 here is CASSLGLQGIQYF. The CDR3 DNA is TGTGCCAGCAGCTTAGGCCTGCAGGGCATTCAGTACTTC. The full variable domain, its missing parts supplied by reference TRBV13 and TRBJ2-4, is AAGVIQSPRHLIKEKRETATLKCYPIPRHDTVYWYQQGPGQDPQFLISFYEKMQSDKGSIPDRFSAQQFSDYHSELNMSSLELGDSALYFCASSLGLQGIQYFGAGTRLSVL.

The CDR3 reads CASSGNVGETEAFF. For the CDR3, the DNA is TGTGCCAGCAGTGGGAACGTCGGAGAGACTGAAGCTTTCTTT. The rearrangement uses TRBV6-1 and TRBJ1-1; no clear D. Germline CDR1 MNHNS, CDR2 SASEGT. Trimming removed 4 bases from V and 5 bases from J, with 14 bases in between. This CDR3 contains 14 residues.

The chain uses TRBV6-5 and TRBJ2-5; weak D call: TRBD1 (6 bases). The germline V gene has CDR1 MNHEY and CDR2 SVGAGI. CDR3 length: 14 residues. V dropped 0 bases and J dropped 5 bases, with 10 bases sitting between them. The CDR3 protein is CASSYSGGEETQYF. For the CDR3, the DNA is TGTGCCAGCAGTTACTCAGGGGGAGAGGAGACCCAGTACTTC.

CDR3 sequence (DNA): TGCGCCAGCAGCCCGGGACAGGGCTGGGGTGAAGCTTTCTTT. This codes for CASSPGQGWGEAFF. The rearrangement links TRBV5-1 to TRBJ1-1, with 9 bases that match TRBD1. The germline gives CDR1 SGHRS, CDR2 YFSETQ. This CDR3 has 14 residues. Losses at the gene ends were 4 bases for V and 7 bases for J; bases not matched to a gene: 8.

The rearrangement uses TRBV10-3 and TRBJ2-3; 7 bases line up with TRBD2. This CDR3 region has 14 residues. V shed 0 bases and J 4 bases; nucleotides not matched to a gene: 1. Germline V gives CDR1 ENHRY, CDR2 SYGVKD. In DNA, the CDR3 is TGTGCCATCAGTGAGTCGACTAGCTCAGATACGCAGTATTTT. Encoded protein: CAISESTSSDTQYF.

V and J are TRBV7-2 and TRBJ1-1; D not resolved. The CDR3 has 14 amino acids. Between the trimmed V and J ends, which lost 4 bases and 1 base, there was a span of 10 bases. Per germline, CDR1 SGHTA and CDR2 FQGNSA. CDR3 in amino acids: CASSSSYTNTEAFF. The CDR3 DNA is TGTGCCAGCAGCTCCTCTTACACGAACACTGAAGCTTTCTTT.

The chain carries TRBV14 and TRBJ2-5, with 8 bases matching TRBD1. CDR3 length: 14 amino acids. Germline trimming cut 2 bases from V and 3 bases from J; bases unmatched to any gene: 2. Germline V lookup: CDR1 SGHDN, CDR2 FVKESK. CDR3 sequence (DNA): TGTGCCAGCAGCCAACTGGACAGGGAAGAGACCCAGTACTTC. It specifies CASSQLDREETQYF.

This clone was seen only once. J is TRBJ2-7 and V is TRBV2; 9 nucleotides line up with TRBD2. The CDR3 length is 14 residues. CDR1 is SNHLY, CDR2 FYNNEI, per germline. V dropped 9 bases and J dropped 1; count of bases not matched to a gene: 7. CDR3: CASTSSGGSYEQYF. DNA of the CDR3: TGTGCCAGTACCAGCAGCGGGGGGTCCTACGAGCAGTACTTC.

This clone was counted a single time. The chain is built from TRBV6-5 and TRBJ2-2; D unclear. Germline V gives CDR1 MNHEY, CDR2 SVGAGI. The CDR3 covers 14 residues. Trimming took off 4 bases at V and 2 bases at J, with 8 bases between the two ends. CDR3 in DNA: TGTGCCAGCAGTTGGGCCCCAAACACCGGGGAGCTGTTTTTT. This codes for CASSWAPNTGELFF.

The chain recombines TRBV9 with TRBJ1-5; D is undetermined. Germline V gene sequence: CDR1 SGDLS, CDR2 YYNGEE. The CDR3 runs to 14 residues. Trimming removed 0 bases from V and 5 bases from J, with 9 bases in between. In DNA, the CDR3 is TGTGCCAGCAGCGTAGGTGAAAGCTATCAGCCCCAGCATTTT. It translates to CASSVGESYQPQHF.

The chain uses TRBV27 and TRBJ2-2; 10 nucleotides align to TRBD1. The CDR3 totals 18 residues. Germline V gives CDR1 MNHEY, CDR2 SMNVEV (reference sequence). V was clipped by 2 bases and J by 2 bases; unmatched bases: 8. The CDR3 here is CASSLLVRQGANTGELFF. CDR3 in DNA: TGTGCCAGCAGTTTACTAGTCCGACAGGGGGCAAACACCGGGGAGCTGTTTTTT.

The J gene is TRBJ2-7, the V gene TRBV7-9, with 7 bases that match TRBD1. V trimming: 5 bases; J trimming: 5 bases; junction bases outside the gene matches: 9. CDR3 length equals 14 residues. Germline V lookup: CDR1 SEHNR, CDR2 FQNEAQ (reference sequence). CDR3: CASSAPTGIHEQYF. CDR3 DNA: TGTGCCAGCAGCGCCCCGACAGGGATCCACGAGCAGTACTTC.

This clone has only one observation. The CDR3, as DNA: TGTGCCAGCAGTTCGGGGACAGGGTCTGCGGAAGCTTTCTTT. Residues: CASSSGTGSAEAFF. The chain is built from TRBV27 and TRBJ1-1; 9 nucleotides match TRBD1. J was trimmed by 8 bases and V by 4 bases; bases with no gene match: 8. Germline values: CDR1 MNHEY, CDR2 SMNVEV (reference sequence). The CDR3 sequence is 14 residues long.

The chain couples TRBV5-1 to TRBJ2-5; TRBD2 aligns across 7 bases. The germline gives CDR1 SGHRS, CDR2 YFSETQ. With V trimmed by 5 bases and J by 3 bases, 4 bases remained unmatched. The CDR3 runs 13 residues. The CDR3 reads CASRYGGKETQYF. The CDR3 bases are TGCGCCAGCAGATACGGGGGGAAAGAGACCCAGTACTTC.

V is TRBV5-6 and J is TRBJ2-2; 12 bases agree with TRBD2. The CDR3 extends over 18 amino acids. V lost 4 bases and J lost 7; bases outside the gene matches: 14. Germline V lookup: CDR1 SGHDT, CDR2 YYEEEE. CDR3 in DNA: TGTGCCAGCAGCCCACCCCTCCTAGCGGGAGGGCCCGACGGGGAGCTGTTTTTT. It is translated as CASSPPLLAGGPDGELFF.

The chain combines TRBV19 with TRBJ2-7; perhaps TRBD2 as D (6 bases). The ends were cut back, 3 bases at V and 5 bases at J, with 14 bases in the middle. Germline V gives CDR1 LNHDA, CDR2 SQIVND (reference sequence). This CDR3 is 14 amino acids long. CDR3 in amino acids: CASSMRGRINEQYF. In nucleotides, the CDR3 is TGTGCCAGTAGTATGCGAGGGAGGATCAACGAGCAGTACTTC.

This clone occurred a few times. This sequence joins TRBV4-3 and TRBJ1-3, with D hard to call. Germline CDR1 LGHNA, CDR2 YSLEER. The CDR3 is 15 residues long. Trimming pared 0 bases from V and 0 bases from J, leaving 6 bases between. CDR3 nucleotides: TGCGCCAGCAGCCAAGATAGGAGCTCTGGAAACACCATATATTTT. It yields the protein CASSQDRSSGNTIYF.

The chain carries TRBV7-9 and TRBJ2-1; tentatively, D is TRBD1 (5 bases). CDR1 SEHNR and CDR2 FQNEAQ come from the germline V gene (reference sequence). The CDR3 extends over 12 amino acids. V dropped 1 base and J dropped 13 bases, with 11 bases sitting between them. DNA for the CDR3: TGTGCCAGCAGCTTAGGGCAGGGCAAACAGTTCTTC. Its protein product is CASSLGQGKQFF.

This clone was picked up a small number of times. V usage is TRBV19 and J usage is TRBJ2-7; TRBD2 agrees at 16 bases. The CDR3 sequence is 17 residues long. Germline trimming cut 5 bases from V and 0 bases from J; bases unmatched to any gene: 4. CDR1 and CDR2 from the germline V gene are LNHDA and SQIVND (reference sequence). CDR3 sequence (DNA): TGTGCCAGTAGTGGGGGACTAGCGGGAGGGCCCTCCTACGAGCAGTACTTC. Protein sequence: CASSGGLAGGPSYEQYF. Supplemented by reference TRBV19 and TRBJ2-7, the full variable domain reads DGGITQSPKYLFRKEGQNVTLSCEQNLNHDAMYWYRQDPGQGLRLIYYSQIVNDFQKGDIAEGYSVSREKKESFPLTVTSAQKNPTAFYLCASSGGLAGGPSYEQYFGPGTRLTVT.

The chain uses TRBV29-1 and TRBJ1-5; tentative D call: TRBD1 (6 bases). CDR1 and CDR2 from the germline V gene are SQVTM and ANQGSEA. CDR3 size: 13 residues. Trimming shortened V by 6 bases and J by 6 bases, and 15 bases separated the two germline ends. CDR3 coding DNA: TGCAGCGTGCAGGGGCGGACGGGTCAGCCCCAGCATTTT. Its translation: CSVQGRTGQPQHF.

The chain combines TRBV6-6 with TRBJ2-5; D is possibly TRBD1 (6 bases). The V gene lost 6 bases and the J gene lost 4 bases, with 12 bases spanning the gap. Germline V gene data show CDR1 as MNHNY and CDR2 as SVGAGI (reference sequence). The CDR3 has 13 residues. This CDR3 reads CASSPVGGETQYF. CDR3 nucleotide sequence: TGTGCCAGCAGCCCGGTAGGGGGAGAGACCCAGTACTTC.

The J gene is TRBJ1-2, the V gene TRBV25-1; TRBD1 agrees at 8 bases. This CDR3 contains 14 residues. The germline V gene has CDR1 MGHDK and CDR2 SYGVNS. Trimming took 1 base from V and 8 from J; bases not matched to a gene: 6. CDR3: CASSESGQAGGYTF. CDR3 DNA: TGTGCCAGCAGTGAATCGGGACAGGCGGGGGGCTACACCTTC.

J is TRBJ2-2 and V is TRBV6-1, with D perhaps matching TRBD1 (6 bases). The ends were cut back, 11 bases at V and 4 bases at J, with 14 bases in the middle. This CDR3 region has 13 residues. Germline V gene data show CDR1 as MNHNS and CDR2 as SASEGT. The CDR3 here is CAYRDVSTGELFF. CDR3 sequence (DNA): TGTGCCTACAGGGACGTGAGCACCGGGGAGCTGTTTTTT.

The CDR3 loop is CASSLLLAGANEQFF. In DNA form, the CDR3 reads TGTGCCAGCAGCTTACTACTAGCGGGCGCAAATGAGCAGTTCTTC. This chain connects TRBV7-3 to TRBJ2-1, with 9 bases aligning to TRBD2. V was clipped by 2 bases and J by 7 bases; unmatched bases: 6. The CDR3 sequence is 15 residues long. The germline V gene encodes CDR1 SGHTA and CDR2 FQGTGA. Using reference TRBV7-3 and TRBJ2-1 for the parts outside the CDR3, the full variable domain is GAGVSQTPSNKVTEKGKYVELRCDPISGHTALYWYRQSLGQGPEFLIYFQGTGAADDSGLPNDRFFAVRPEGSVSTLKIQRTERGDSAVYLCASSLLLAGANEQFFGPGTRLTVL.

The genes are TRBV27 and TRBJ2-3, with 13 bases that match TRBD2. Trimming cost V 5 bases and J 5 bases; bases outside gene matches: 13. Germline assignment: CDR1 MNHEY and CDR2 SMNVEV (reference sequence). The CDR3 loop spans 18 amino acids. The CDR3 DNA is TGTGCCAGCAGTCCATCCCCCACTAGCGGGGGGGCCGGAGATACGCAGTATTTT. It codes for CASSPSPTSGGAGDTQYF.

V gene TRBV7-3 combines with J gene TRBJ2-5; tentative D call: TRBD2 (6 bases). With 5 bases removed from V and 5 bases from J, the gap between germline ends came to 18 bases. CDR1 is SGHTA and CDR2 is FQGTGA in the germline V gene. The CDR3 length is 15 residues. CDR3 bases: TGTGCCAGCAGCCCCCTGGGCGGAGGGGAGGAGACCCAGTACTTC. This codes for CASSPLGGGEETQYF.